This record looks at one TCR beta chain sequence and its context. Its antigen is unidentified. This sample stems from a study of response to subunit inactivated influenza vaccine. General study points: It was the authors' suggestion that each seasonal influenza vaccination recruits few new T cells.

Trimming removed 5 bases at V and 4 bases at J, with 8 bases between. The CDR3 is 13 amino acids. In TCRdb, the RT-PCR reads were re-called with MiXCR into one record per CDR3 protein. Counted here are hundreds of thousands of distinct CDR3 sequences, 13% occurring once; the ten biggest clones make up around 13%. The specimen was PBMCs from blood, collected roughly 48 days after vaccination. The sequence derives from a man aged 50-59 years who received an inactivated influenza vaccine. The chain joins TRBV12-3 or TRBV12-4 to TRBJ2-2; TRBD1 might be the D (5 bases). The chain's CDR3 is CASSSRATGELFF. The CDR3 coding sequence is TGTGCCAGCAGTAGCAGGGCCACCGGGGAGCTGTTTTTT.